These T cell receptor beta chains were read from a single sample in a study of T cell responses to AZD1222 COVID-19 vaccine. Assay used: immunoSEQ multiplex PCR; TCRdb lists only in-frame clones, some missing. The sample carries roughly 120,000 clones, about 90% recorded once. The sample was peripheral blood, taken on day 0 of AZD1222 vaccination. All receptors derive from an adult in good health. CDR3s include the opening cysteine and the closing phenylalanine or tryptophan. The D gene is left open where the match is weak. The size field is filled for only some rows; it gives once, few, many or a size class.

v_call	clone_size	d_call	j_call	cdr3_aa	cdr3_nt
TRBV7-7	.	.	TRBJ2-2	CASSPYTGAEKNTGELFF	TGTGCTAGCAGCCCCTATACAGGCGCCGAAAAGAACACCGGGGAGCTGTTTTTT
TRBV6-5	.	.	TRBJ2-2	CASKVPFTGELFF	TGTGCCAGCAAAGTCCCCTTCACCGGGGAGCTGTTTTTT
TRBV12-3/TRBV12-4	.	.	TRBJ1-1	CASSGNLNTEAFF	TGTGCCAGCAGCGGGAACTTGAACACTGAAGCTTTCTTT
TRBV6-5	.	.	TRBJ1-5	CASSIHGGDNQPQHF	TGTGCCAGCAGTATACACGGGGGCGATAATCAGCCCCAGCATTTT
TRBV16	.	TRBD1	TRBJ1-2	CASSQSDRGNGYTF	TGTGCCAGCAGCCAATCAGACAGGGGGAATGGCTACACCTTC
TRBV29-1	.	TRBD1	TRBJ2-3	CSAGTGTDTQYF	TGCAGCGCAGGGACAGGGACAGATACGCAGTATTTT
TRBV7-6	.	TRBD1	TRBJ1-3	CASTLGRKGARNTIYF	TGTGCCAGCACCCTAGGGAGGAAGGGGGCCAGGAACACCATATATTTT
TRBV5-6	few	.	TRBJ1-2	CASSFPGRAREYVGGYTF	TGTGCCAGCAGCTTTCCAGGCCGGGCCCGGGAGTACGTTGGGGGCTACACCTTC
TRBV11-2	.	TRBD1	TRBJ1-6	CASSLGGTGSSPLHF	TGTGCCAGCAGCTTAGGAGGGACAGGGAGCTCACCCCTCCACTTT
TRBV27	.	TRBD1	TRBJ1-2	CASRLGGGVYGYTF	TGTGCCAGCAGGTTAGGAGGGGGCGTCTATGGCTACACCTTC
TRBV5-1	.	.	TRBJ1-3	CASSPRKGSGNTIYF	TGCGCCAGCAGCCCACGTAAGGGCTCTGGAAACACCATATATTTT